These 3 T cell receptor beta chains were all obtained from the same sample, sequenced in a study of blood T cell repertoires in COVID-19. Only in-frame clones appear in the TCRdb table, and some are missing; sequencing was by immunoSEQ multiplex PCR. The sample holds 250,000 to 350,000 clones, about 90% seen once. Specimen: peripheral blood. The source of these receptors is a woman in her 30s who had recovered from COVID-19.

The chain links TRBV7-6 to TRBJ2-7, with TRBD2 matching 7 bases. In germline, CDR1 is SGHVS, CDR2 FNYEAQ. J was trimmed by 7 bases and V by 2 bases; bases with no gene match: 11. The CDR3 is made up of 15 amino acids. Written as DNA, the CDR3 is TGTGCCAGCAGCTTAACGGGCGCGGGGGAAGGGGAGCAGTACTTC. It yields the protein CASSLTGAGEGEQYF.

Points on this clone: The identical CDR3 is also encoded by other nucleotide sequences in the sample. In DNA, the CDR3 is TGTGCCAGCAGCTTGGGGGAGAACTATGGCTACACCTTC. The encoded protein is CASSLGENYGYTF. This sequence joins TRBV5-4 and TRBJ1-2; D ambiguous. Germline V gene lookup returns CDR1 SGHNT and CDR2 YYREEE (reference sequence). CDR3 length: 13 amino acids. Trimming pared 0 bases from V and 2 bases from J, leaving 5 bases between.

The gene calls are TRBV12-3 or TRBV12-4 and TRBJ1-5, with D possibly TRBD1 on 6 matching bases. This CDR3 spans 13 amino acids. V lost 5 bases to trimming and J lost 9 bases, with 14 bases between them. The CDR3 DNA reads as TGTGCCAGCAGTCAGGGGTTTCGTTGGCCCCAGCATTTT. This translates into CASSQGFRWPQHF.